The 15 T cell receptor beta chains below all came from one sample that was sequenced in a study of blood T cell repertoires in COVID-19. Using immunoSEQ multiplex PCR, the repertoire was profiled, and TCRdb retains in-frame clones only, with some absent. The table includes roughly 270,000 clones, around 84% detected once. The source material was PBMCs or T cells enriched from blood (not recorded which). These receptors were taken from a man aged 35 to 55 who had been exposed to COVID-19.

The chain is built from TRBV30 and TRBJ2-1, with D unclear. Germline V lookup: CDR1 GTSNPN, CDR2 SVGIG (reference sequence). This CDR3 spans 14 amino acids. V was pared by 6 bases and J by 4 bases, with 16 bases between. The CDR3 is CACPPSESYNEQFF. The CDR3 coding sequence is TGTGCCTGCCCCCCGTCTGAGAGTTACAATGAGCAGTTCTTC.

The rearrangement uses TRBV5-1 and TRBJ2-7, with 8 bases aligning to TRBD1. After removal of 4 bases from V and 6 bases from J, the junction contained 9 bases not matched to a gene. CDR3 size: 14 residues. Looked up from germline, CDR1 is SGHRS and CDR2 is YFSETQ. The CDR3 DNA is TGCGCCAGCAGCACCGGACCAGGGGGCCGCGAGCAGTACTTC. It encodes CASSTGPGGREQYF.

This chain links TRBV5-1 with TRBJ1-2, with 9 positions matching TRBD1. CDR3 length equals 14 residues. The junction had 8 bases not matched to a gene; V was cut back by 7 bases and J by 4 bases. Germline-derived CDR1 and CDR2 are SGHRS and YFSETQ. CDR3 DNA sequence: TGCGCCAGCGGCCGGGACAGGGCTCTCTATGGCTACACCTTC. Protein sequence: CASGRDRALYGYTF.

The J gene is TRBJ1-3, the V gene TRBV30; D not resolved. The CDR3 length is 15 residues. Germline-derived CDR1 and CDR2 are GTSNPN and SVGIG (reference sequence). Trimming left V 3 bases short and J 0 bases short, with 12 bases between. CDR3 sequence (DNA): TGTGCCTGGAGACTCTCCGGGATCTCTGGAAACACCATATATTTT. Its protein product is CAWRLSGISGNTIYF. Using reference TRBV30 and TRBJ1-3 for the parts outside the CDR3, the full variable domain is SQTIHQWPATLVQPVGSPLSLECTVEGTSNPNLYWYRQAAGRGLQLLFYSVGIGQISSEVPQNLSASRPQDRQFILSSKKLLLSDSGFYLCAWRLSGISGNTIYFGEGSWLTVV.

This chain connects TRBV6-5 to TRBJ1-4; 10 nucleotides agree with TRBD1. After removal of 6 bases from V and 4 bases from J, the junction contained 5 bases not matched to a gene. The CDR3 spans 15 residues. Per germline, CDR1 MNHEY and CDR2 SVGAGI. The CDR3 is CASRTDRGRNEKLFF. Written as DNA, the CDR3 is TGTGCCAGCAGGACCGACAGGGGGCGTAATGAAAAACTGTTTTTT.

This clone appeared a single time. This chain's CDR3 is CASRPSAKETQYF. The DNA of the CDR3 is TGTGCCAGTCGACCTAGTGCCAAAGAGACCCAGTACTTC. The rearrangement links TRBV12-3 or TRBV12-4 to TRBJ2-5; unclear D gene. The CDR3 totals 13 residues. Deletions cut 9 bases from V and 3 bases from J, with 14 bases between.

This sequence joins TRBV25-1 and TRBJ1-1; 8 nucleotides agree with TRBD1. Germline assignment: CDR1 MGHDK and CDR2 SYGVNS. The V gene end was trimmed by 3 bases and the J gene end by 4 bases; junction bases not matched to a gene: 7. The CDR3 contains 15 residues. The CDR3 DNA reads TGTGCCAGCAGTGAGGAGCACAGGGGGGGCACTGAAGCTTTCTTT. This codes for CASSEEHRGGTEAFF.

The J gene is TRBJ2-5, the V gene TRBV5-1; 8 nucleotides match TRBD2. Germline-derived CDR1 and CDR2 are SGHRS and YFSETQ. Unmatched junction bases numbered 6, after V lost 0 bases and J lost 2 bases. The CDR3 is 16 amino acids. The CDR3 sequence is CASSLGTSGQQETQYF. The CDR3 DNA reads as TGCGCCAGCAGCTTGGGAACTAGCGGACAGCAAGAGACCCAGTACTTC.

V and J are TRBV10-2 and TRBJ1-2; TRBD1 matches at 7 bases. In germline, CDR1 is WSHSY, CDR2 SAAADI. The CDR3 runs 11 residues. J gave up 5 bases and V 10 bases, and 4 bases lay outside the gene matches. CDR3 in DNA: TGCGCCACCTTGACAGGGTATGGCTACACCTTC. This sequence encodes CATLTGYGYTF.

This clone came up a few times. CDR3 bases: TGTGCCAGCAGCTTAGAGTTACAGGGCCCTATCTCCTACGAGCAGTACTTC. This translates into CASSLELQGPISYEQYF. The rearrangement uses TRBV11-3 and TRBJ2-7, with TRBD1 as a possible D gene (6 bases). The ends were cut back, 0 bases at V and 0 bases at J, with 15 bases in the middle. This CDR3 has 17 residues. Germline V gene data show CDR1 as SGHNT and CDR2 as YENEEA. The full variable domain, with the rest looked up from reference TRBV11-3 and TRBJ2-7, is EAGVVQSPRYKIIEKKQPVAFWCNPISGHNTLYWYLQNLGQGPELLIRYENEEAVDDSQLPKDRFSAERLKGVDSTLKIQPAELGDSAVYLCASSLELQGPISYEQYFGPGTRLTVT.

The V call is TRBV7-9, the J call TRBJ2-4, with TRBD1 matching over 10 bases. With 4 bases clipped from V and 6 bases from J, the junction kept 3 bases outside the gene matches. CDR1 is SEHNR, CDR2 FQNEAQ, per germline (reference sequence). The CDR3 totals 14 residues. CDR3 in DNA: TGTGCCAGCAGCTCCGGACAGGGGGTAAACATTCAGTACTTC. Translating gives CASSSGQGVNIQYF. Variable domain in full (rest from reference TRBV7-9 and TRBJ2-4): DTGVSQNPRHKITKRGQNVTFRCDPISEHNRLYWYRQTLGQGPEFLTYFQNEAQLEKSRLLSDRFSAERPKGSFSTLEIQRTEQGDSAMYLCASSSGQGVNIQYFGAGTRLSVL.

The chain employs TRBV18 and TRBJ1-3; a weak D match, TRBD1 (6 bases). Germline-derived CDR1 and CDR2 are KGHSH and LQKENI. V was cut by 3 bases and J by 4 bases, with 13 bases left in between. This CDR3 has 15 residues. Here the CDR3 DNA reads TGTGCCAGCTCACCCAAGGACAGAGCCGGAAACACCATATATTTT. Protein sequence: CASSPKDRAGNTIYF.

The chain has TRBV27 and TRBJ2-1; D is ambiguous. V gave up 7 bases and J gave up 0 bases, with 13 bases separating them. CDR1 and CDR2 from the germline V gene are MNHEY and SMNVEV (reference sequence). CDR3 size: 15 residues. The CDR3 DNA reads as TGTGCCAGCAACCCATCGGGTAGCTCCTACAATGAGCAGTTCTTC. Its translation: CASNPSGSSYNEQFF.

V is TRBV9 and J is TRBJ1-2; unclear D gene. This CDR3 is 14 amino acids long. Deletions cut 0 bases from V and 3 bases from J, with 9 bases between. The V gene's germline CDR1 is SGDLS and CDR2 YYNGEE. The CDR3 loop reads CASSVGLYDYGYTF. In DNA form, the CDR3 reads TGTGCCAGCAGCGTAGGTCTCTATGACTATGGCTACACCTTC.

The V call is TRBV27, the J call TRBJ1-6; D not certain. Germline CDR1 reads MNHEY; CDR2 reads SMNVEV (reference sequence). This CDR3 region has 15 residues. Trimming took off 6 bases at V and 5 bases at J, with 14 bases between the two ends. The CDR3 here is CASSFRPTNNSPLHF. The CDR3 nucleotides read TGTGCCAGCAGCTTCCGACCGACAAATAATTCACCCCTCCACTTT.